A selection of T cell receptor beta chains follows, all from one sample in a study of shared clonotypes between healthy human individuals. Libraries were prepared by immunoSEQ multiplex PCR; TCRdb keeps only in-frame clonotypes and omits some of them. The table has some 2,000,000 clones, 95% seen once. The sample taken for sequencing was naive CD4+ T cells sorted from blood. Receptors originate from a man between 18 and 35 years old in good health. Each CDR3 is given with its conserved first and last residue. Fields, in order: CDR3 length, V gene, J gene, CDR3 protein.

cdr3_length: 14
v_call: TRBV7-6
j_call: TRBJ1-6
cdr3_aa: CASSLGQWNSPLHF

cdr3_length: 16
v_call: TRBV5-1
j_call: TRBJ2-2
cdr3_aa: CASSRLPNGDTGELFF

cdr3_length: 15
v_call: TRBV9
j_call: TRBJ2-1
cdr3_aa: CASSATSGRANEQFF

cdr3_length: 13
v_call: TRBV5-1
j_call: TRBJ2-3
cdr3_aa: CASSRIPTDTQYF

cdr3_length: 14
v_call: TRBV6-6
j_call: TRBJ1-2
cdr3_aa: CASSYSGTVKGYTF

cdr3_length: 14
v_call: TRBV7-2
j_call: TRBJ2-5
cdr3_aa: CASSYGTSPETQYF

cdr3_length: 15
v_call: TRBV6-5
j_call: TRBJ1-6
cdr3_aa: CASSSTRSYNSPLHF

cdr3_length: 13
v_call: TRBV11-2
j_call: TRBJ2-7
cdr3_aa: CASSSQVFYEQYF

cdr3_length: 16
v_call: TRBV5-1
j_call: TRBJ2-4
cdr3_aa: CASSLEAGLAKNIQYF

cdr3_length: 14
v_call: TRBV2
j_call: TRBJ2-1
cdr3_aa: CASSVAGVNDEQFF

cdr3_length: 13
v_call: TRBV5-5
j_call: TRBJ1-1
cdr3_aa: CASSRQGNTEAFF

cdr3_length: 16
v_call: TRBV7-2
j_call: TRBJ2-5
cdr3_aa: CASSLWGGGLRETQYF

cdr3_length: 13
v_call: TRBV6-5
j_call: TRBJ2-7
cdr3_aa: CASSSAGNYEQYF

cdr3_length: 15
v_call: TRBV10-3
j_call: TRBJ1-5
cdr3_aa: CAISESRDGNQPQHF

cdr3_length: 12
v_call: TRBV29-1
j_call: TRBJ1-1
cdr3_aa: CSVAGGTVEAFF

cdr3_length: 14
v_call: TRBV6-6
j_call: TRBJ1-6
cdr3_aa: CASSLQGAYSPLHF

cdr3_length: 12
v_call: TRBV28
j_call: TRBJ1-1
cdr3_aa: CASSFVGERAFF

cdr3_length: 13
v_call: TRBV5-1
j_call: TRBJ2-5
cdr3_aa: CASSLDRVETQYF

cdr3_length: 15
v_call: TRBV6-5
j_call: TRBJ1-4
cdr3_aa: CASRLLWEANEKLFF

cdr3_length: 15
v_call: TRBV19
j_call: TRBJ2-7
cdr3_aa: CASSIRDSNSYEQYF

cdr3_length: 16
v_call: TRBV10-3
j_call: TRBJ2-7
cdr3_aa: CAISESKAESSYEQYF

cdr3_length: 13
v_call: TRBV10-3
j_call: TRBJ2-5
cdr3_aa: CAISALDGETQYF

cdr3_length: 14
v_call: TRBV28
j_call: TRBJ2-7
cdr3_aa: CASSQDRPSYEQYF

cdr3_length: 14
v_call: TRBV14
j_call: TRBJ1-1
cdr3_aa: CASSQTALAGEAFF

cdr3_length: 15
v_call: TRBV6-5
j_call: TRBJ2-5
cdr3_aa: CASSPSGGRGETQYF

cdr3_length: 14
v_call: TRBV4-1
j_call: TRBJ1-5
cdr3_aa: CASSWSERNQPQHF

cdr3_length: 12
v_call: TRBV10-3
j_call: TRBJ2-5
cdr3_aa: CAISEIQETQYF

cdr3_length: 14
v_call: TRBV2
j_call: TRBJ2-1
cdr3_aa: CASSRDRGIDEQFF